A single sample gave rise to the 5 T cell receptor beta chains below, sequenced in a study of blood T cell repertoires in COVID-19. Profiling relied on immunoSEQ multiplex PCR, and the TCRdb table lists in-frame clones only, not all of them. Among around 140,000 clones listed, roughly 84% were seen once. Input material: peripheral blood. Source of these receptors: a human donor in a cohort sampled during active COVID-19.

V gene TRBV19 combines with J gene TRBJ2-1; D remains ambiguous. CDR3 length: 12 residues. Looked up from germline, CDR1 is LNHDA and CDR2 is SQIVND (reference sequence). V was trimmed by 5 bases and J by 3 bases, leaving 5 bases between them. CDR3: CASSLNYNEQFF. The DNA of the CDR3 is TGTGCCAGTAGTCTAAACTACAATGAGCAGTTCTTC.

This rearrangement joins TRBV18 to TRBJ1-2, with D unclear. The CDR3 runs 14 residues. V lost 0 bases and J lost 3, with 8 bases in between. Germline CDR1 reads KGHSH; CDR2 reads LQKENI. CDR3: CASSPPGGHYGYTF. CDR3 nucleotides: TGTGCCAGCTCACCACCCGGCGGCCACTATGGCTACACCTTC.

The chain employs TRBV29-1 and TRBJ1-2; unclear D gene. This CDR3 contains 11 residues. V was shortened by 2 bases and J by 12 bases, with 13 bases between the two germline ends. Looked up from germline, CDR1 is SQVTM and CDR2 is ANQGSEA. In DNA form, the CDR3 reads TGCAGCGTTGAATGGGGTTCTAGCAACACCTTC. The encoded protein is CSVEWGSSNTF.

The CDR3 nucleotides read TGTGCCAGCAGCTTCTCGGCCGAGCGCACCGGGGAGCTGTTTTTT. It translates to CASSFSAERTGELFF. The gene calls are TRBV7-3 and TRBJ2-2, with D uncertain. CDR1 is SGHTA, CDR2 FQGTGA, per germline. The CDR3 has 15 residues. V lost 3 bases to trimming and J lost 4 bases, with 12 bases between them.

V usage is TRBV9 and J usage is TRBJ1-1; D remains ambiguous. With 4 bases removed from V and 1 base from J, the gap between germline ends came to 5 bases. CDR3 length equals 12 residues. Germline V gives CDR1 SGDLS, CDR2 YYNGEE. In DNA, the CDR3 is TGTGCCAGCAGCCCACAGAACACTGAAGCTTTCTTT. This codes for CASSPQNTEAFF.